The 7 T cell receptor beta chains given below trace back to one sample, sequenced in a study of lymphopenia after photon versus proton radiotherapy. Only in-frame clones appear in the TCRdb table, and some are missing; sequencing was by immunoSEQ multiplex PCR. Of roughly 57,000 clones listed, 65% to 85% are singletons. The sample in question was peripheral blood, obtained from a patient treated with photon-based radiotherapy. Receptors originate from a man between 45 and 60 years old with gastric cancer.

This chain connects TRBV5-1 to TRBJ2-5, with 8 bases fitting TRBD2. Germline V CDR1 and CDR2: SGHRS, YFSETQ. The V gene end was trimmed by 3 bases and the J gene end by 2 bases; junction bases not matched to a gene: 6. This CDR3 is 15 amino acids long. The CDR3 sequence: CASSSTSDRQETQYF. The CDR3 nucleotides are TGCGCCAGCAGCTCGACTAGCGACCGGCAAGAGACCCAGTACTTC.

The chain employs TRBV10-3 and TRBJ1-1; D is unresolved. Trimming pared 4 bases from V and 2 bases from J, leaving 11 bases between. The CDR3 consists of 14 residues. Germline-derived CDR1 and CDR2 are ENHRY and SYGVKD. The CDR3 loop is CAISAGSANTEAFF. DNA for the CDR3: TGTGCCATCAGTGCGGGCTCAGCAAACACTGAAGCTTTCTTT.

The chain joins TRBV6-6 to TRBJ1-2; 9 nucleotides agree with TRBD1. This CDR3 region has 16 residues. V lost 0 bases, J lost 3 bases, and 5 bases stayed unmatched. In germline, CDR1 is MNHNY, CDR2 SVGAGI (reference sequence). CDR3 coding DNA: TGTGCCAGCAGTTACTCCCCCACAGGGGGCGACTATGGCTACACCTTC. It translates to CASSYSPTGGDYGYTF.

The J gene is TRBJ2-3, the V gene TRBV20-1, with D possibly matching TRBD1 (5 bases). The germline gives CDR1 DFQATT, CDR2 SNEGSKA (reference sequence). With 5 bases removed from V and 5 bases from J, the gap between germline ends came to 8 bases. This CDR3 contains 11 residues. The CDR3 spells CSAYRGDTQYF. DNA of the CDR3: TGCAGTGCTTATAGGGGAGATACGCAGTATTTT.

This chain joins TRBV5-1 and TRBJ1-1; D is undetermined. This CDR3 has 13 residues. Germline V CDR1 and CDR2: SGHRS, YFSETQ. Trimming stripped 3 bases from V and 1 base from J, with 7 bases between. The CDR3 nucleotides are TGCGCCAGCAGCTACTCAGAGAACACTGAAGCTTTCTTT. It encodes CASSYSENTEAFF.

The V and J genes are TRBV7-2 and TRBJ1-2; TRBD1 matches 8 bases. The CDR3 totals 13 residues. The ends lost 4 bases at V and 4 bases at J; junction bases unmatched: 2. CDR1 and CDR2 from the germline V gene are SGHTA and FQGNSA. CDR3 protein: CASSSDRGYGYTF. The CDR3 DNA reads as TGTGCCAGCAGCTCCGACAGGGGCTATGGCTACACCTTC.

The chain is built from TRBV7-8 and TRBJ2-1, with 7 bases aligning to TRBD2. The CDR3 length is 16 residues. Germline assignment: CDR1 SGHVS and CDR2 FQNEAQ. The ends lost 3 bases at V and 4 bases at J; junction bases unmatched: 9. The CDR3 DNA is TGTGCCAGCAGCTTCGGATCTAGCGGAGGTTACAATGAGCAGTTCTTC. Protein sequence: CASSFGSSGGYNEQFF.